This TCR beta chain was obtained from a study of T-cell memory formation after mild COVID-19. On the study more broadly: TCR clusters were mostly confined to one donor each. Study results and limitations: The study found balanced CD4/CD8 in clones contracting day 15 to 85 and a CD4+ lean in later expanders.

TCR alpha and TCR beta cDNA libraries carrying sample barcodes and UMIs were produced by 5'RACE using constant-segment primers. Via MiXCR, TCRdb re-called the 5' RACE reads, giving one row per CDR3 protein. This sample has tens of thousands of distinct CDR3 sequences; roughly 25% occur once, and the top ten carry more than 40%. Only one count was recorded for this clonotype. Its antigen is unidentified. The germline gives CDR1 ENHRY, CDR2 SYGVKD. The CDR3 contains 14 residues. Deletions cut 3 bases from V and 4 bases from J, with 10 bases between. The chain couples TRBV10-3 to TRBJ1-5; D unresolved. The receptor comes from a man younger than 35 who had mild COVID-19 (a few samples of this study predate the infection). Cell type and time point are not known. The sample taken for sequencing was PBMCs or a T cell subset sorted from them (not recorded which). CDR3 sequence reads: CAISESTGNQPQHF. DNA of the CDR3: TGTGCCATCAGTGAATCGACGGGGAATCAGCCCCAGCATTTT.